These 14 T cell receptor beta chains were all obtained from the same sample, sequenced in a study of T cell repertoires in cytomegalovirus infection. These TCRs are of unknown antigen specificity. TCRdb fed the reads into MiXCR, producing one record per CDR3 protein. The sample shows about 37,000 distinct CDR3 sequences, about 48% of them seen only once. This specimen consisted of CD8+ T cells from cultured PBMCs, obtained from culture after CMV antigen stimulation. Source of these receptors: a human donor in good health (CMV status not recorded). Some clones in this sample may be carry-over from other donors' samples.

This chain joins TRBV12-3 or TRBV12-4 and TRBJ2-7; perhaps D is TRBD1 or TRBD2 (5 bases each). The V gene lost 6 bases and the J gene lost 4 bases, with 16 bases spanning the gap. The CDR3 consists of 14 residues. The CDR3 region has the DNA TGTGCCAGCAGGTCCCGGGACGGAGGATACGAGCAGTACTTC. This gives the protein CASRSRDGGYEQYF.

The chain joins TRBV11-2 to TRBJ1-1; a possible D gene is TRBD1 (5 bases). The germline V gene has CDR1 SGHAT and CDR2 FQNNGV. The CDR3 runs to 13 residues. V lost 3 bases and J 5 bases, leaving 10 bases between the germline ends. The CDR3 region has the DNA TGTGCCAGCAGCTTGGGGGGTCGGACTGAAGCTTTCTTT. This codes for CASSLGGRTEAFF.

This clonotype turned up a few times. The V call is TRBV7-3, the J call TRBJ2-7; 9 nucleotides line up with TRBD1. V was clipped by 5 bases and J by 3 bases; unmatched bases: 2. The CDR3 loop spans 13 amino acids. CDR1 and CDR2 (germline): SGHTA, FQGTGA. CDR3 in amino acids: CASSPGQGYEQYF. The CDR3 nucleotides are TGTGCCAGCAGCCCGGGACAGGGCTACGAGCAGTACTTC.

A remark on this clonotype: A much larger clone differs by one base, so this may be a read error. The V and J genes are TRBV4-2 and TRBJ2-1, with 13 bases lining up with TRBD2. The germline gives CDR1 LGHNA, CDR2 YNFKEQ. The CDR3 totals 16 residues. The ends lost 4 bases at V and 4 bases at J; junction bases unmatched: 4. The CDR3 DNA follows: TGTGCCAGCAGCCCAACGGGACTAGCGGGGTACAATGAGCAGTTCTTC. Residues: CASSPTGLAGYNEQFF.

A remark on this clonotype: A junction end diverges from the germline sequence, so it may reflect a read error. The J gene is TRBJ2-3, the V gene TRBV7-8; D might be TRBD1 (6 bases). Germline V CDR1 and CDR2: SGHVS, FQNEAQ. CDR3 length: 14 residues. The CDR3 is CANSRGVTADTQYF. The CDR3, as DNA: TGTGCCAACAGCAGGGGAGTCACGGCAGATACGCAGTATTTT.

The V call is TRBV27, the J call TRBJ1-1, with D unresolved. Germline CDR1 reads MNHEY; CDR2 reads SMNVEV (reference sequence). The CDR3 is 15 amino acids. V dropped 2 bases and J dropped 1 base, with 11 bases sitting between them. Here the CDR3 DNA reads TGTGCCAGCAGTTTAGGAGGATTGGCGAACACTGAAGCTTTCTTT. Protein sequence: CASSLGGLANTEAFF.

Points on this clonotype: The junction shows a germline mismatch at one end, possibly a read error. The chain uses TRBV7-6 and TRBJ1-2; TRBD1 might be the D (6 bases). CDR3 length equals 13 residues. CDR1 SGHVS and CDR2 FNYEAQ come from the germline V gene. The CDR3 DNA follows: TGTGCCAGCAGCTTTGCCTGGACAGTGGCCTTTTACTTC. It is translated as CASSFAWTVAFYF.

This clonotype was counted a few times. This chain joins TRBV6-1 and TRBJ1-1; no reliable D call. CDR3 length: 13 amino acids. The V gene's germline CDR1 is MNHNS and CDR2 SASEGT. Trimming shortened V by 6 bases and J by 1 base, and 9 bases separated the two germline ends. The CDR3 is CASSNLGNTEAFF. The CDR3 DNA is TGTGCCAGCAGCAACCTCGGGAACACTGAAGCTTTCTTT.

Points on this clonotype: A much larger clone differs by one base, so this may be a read error. The chain links TRBV7-2 to TRBJ1-1; possibly TRBD1 for D (5 bases). The CDR3 runs 15 residues. Germline V gene sequence: CDR1 SGHTA, CDR2 FQGNSA. The CDR3 region is CDSSLSQGLNTEAFF. The CDR3 region has the DNA TGTGACAGCAGCTTATCCCAGGGCCTGAACACTGAAGCTTTCTTT.

CDR3 sequence reads: CASSLVWYEQYF. CDR3 nucleotides: TGTGCCAGCAGCTTAGTGTGGTACGAGCAGTACTTC. The chain joins TRBV7-8 to TRBJ2-7; no clear D. This CDR3 has 12 amino acids. Looked up from germline, CDR1 is SGHVS and CDR2 is FQNEAQ. V was pared by 1 base and J by 4 bases, with 5 bases between. The whole variable domain, filled in from reference TRBV7-8 and TRBJ2-7, reads GAGVSQSPRYKVAKRGQDVALRCDPISGHVSLFWYQQALGQGPEFLTYFQNEAQLDKSGLPSDRFFAERPEGSVSTLKIQRTQQEDSAVYLCASSLVWYEQYFGPGTRLTVT.

The chain employs TRBV28 and TRBJ2-5, with 11 positions matching TRBD2. The CDR3 contains 16 residues. After removal of 6 bases from V and 3 bases from J, the junction contained 9 bases not matched to a gene. Germline V gene lookup returns CDR1 MDHEN and CDR2 SYDVKM. CDR3 sequence reads: CASSPTSGSIKETQYF. The DNA for the CDR3 is TGTGCCAGCAGCCCCACTAGCGGGAGCATAAAAGAGACCCAGTACTTC.

This clonotype has just one count. V usage is TRBV7-9 and J usage is TRBJ2-1; TRBD1 matches at 7 bases. V lost 5 bases to trimming and J lost 0 bases; unmatched junction nucleotides: 7. The CDR3 has 16 residues. Germline CDR1 SEHNR, CDR2 FQNEAQ (reference sequence). The CDR3 loop reads CASSEIQGTSYNEQFF. The CDR3 DNA reads as TGTGCCAGCAGCGAAATACAGGGGACCTCCTACAATGAGCAGTTCTTC.

This clonotype was picked up a small number of times. The rearrangement uses TRBV6-6 and TRBJ1-5; possible D gene TRBD1, 5 bases. The CDR3 is 15 residues long. Between the trimmed V and J ends, which lost 6 bases and 6 bases, there was a span of 18 bases. Germline-derived CDR1 and CDR2 are MNHNY and SVGAGI (reference sequence). This CDR3 is CASRPGQLGGQPQHF. Written as DNA, the CDR3 is TGTGCCAGCAGACCCGGGCAACTGGGGGGTCAGCCCCAGCATTTT.

This clonotype showed up many times. The chain employs TRBV12-3 or TRBV12-4 and TRBJ1-2; D call uncertain. Trimming took off 3 bases at V and 0 bases at J, with 8 bases between the two ends. This CDR3 contains 14 residues. CDR3 protein: CASSFAGSNYGYTF. The CDR3 region has the DNA TGTGCCAGCAGTTTTGCGGGCTCTAACTATGGCTACACCTTC.